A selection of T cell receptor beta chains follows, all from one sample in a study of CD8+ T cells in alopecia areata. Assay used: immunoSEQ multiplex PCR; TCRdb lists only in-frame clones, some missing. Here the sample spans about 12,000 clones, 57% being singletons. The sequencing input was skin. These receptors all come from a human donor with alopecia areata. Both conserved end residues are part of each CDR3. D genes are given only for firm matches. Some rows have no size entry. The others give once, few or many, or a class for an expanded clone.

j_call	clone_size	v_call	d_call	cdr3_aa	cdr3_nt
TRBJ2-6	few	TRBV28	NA	CASRYSSGANVLTF	TGTGCCAGCAGGTACAGCTCTGGGGCCAACGTCCTGACTTTC
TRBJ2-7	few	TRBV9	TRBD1	CASSVEGQGFVDEQYF	TGTGCCAGCAGCGTAGAGGGACAGGGATTCGTTGACGAGCAGTACTTC
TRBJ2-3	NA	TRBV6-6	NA	CASSYFRQGSTDTQYF	TGTGCCAGCAGTTACTTTCGGCAGGGGTCCACAGATACGCAGTATTTT
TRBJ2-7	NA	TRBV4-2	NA	CASSQDTNEQYF	TGTGCCAGCAGCCAAGATACCAACGAGCAGTACTTC
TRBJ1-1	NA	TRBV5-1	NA	CASSLQAPSYMNTEAFF	TGCGCCAGCAGCTTGCAGGCCCCAAGCTACATGAACACTGAAGCTTTCTTT
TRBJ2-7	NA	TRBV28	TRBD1	CASSLAGGLYEQYF	TGTGCCAGCAGTTTAGCAGGGGGCCTCTACGAGCAGTACTTC
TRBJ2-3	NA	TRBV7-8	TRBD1	CASSLVQDRGPLTDTQYF	TGTGCCAGCAGCTTAGTACAAGACAGGGGACCCCTCACAGATACGCAGTATTTT
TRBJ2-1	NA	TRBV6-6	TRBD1	CASSYSGTGGVNEQFF	TGTGCCAGCAGTTACTCAGGGACAGGGGGCGTAAATGAGCAGTTCTTC
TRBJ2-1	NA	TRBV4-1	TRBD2	CASSGTSGSYNEQFF	TGCGCCAGCAGCGGGACTAGCGGTTCCTACAATGAGCAGTTCTTC
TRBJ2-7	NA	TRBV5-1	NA	CASSPILGTYEQYF	TGCGCCAGCTCACCTATTCTGGGAACCTACGAGCAGTACTTC
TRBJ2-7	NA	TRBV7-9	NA	CASSFTGVSYEQYF	TGTGCCAGCAGCTTTACAGGCGTCTCCTACGAGCAGTACTTC
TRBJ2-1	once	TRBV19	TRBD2	CASSRTSGGAYEQFF	TGTGCCAGTAGCCGAACTAGCGGGGGGGCCTATGAGCAGTTCTTC
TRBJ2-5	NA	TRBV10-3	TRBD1	CAISESLGQGALETQYF	TGTGCCATCAGTGAGTCTCTGGGACAGGGGGCTCTGGAGACCCAGTACTTC
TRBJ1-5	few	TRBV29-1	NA	CSVATGFLGNQPQHF	TGCAGCGTAGCCACAGGTTTTTTGGGAAATCAGCCCCAGCATTTT
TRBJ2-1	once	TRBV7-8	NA	CASSLGKPSGYNEQFF	TGTGCCAGCAGCTTAGGGAAGCCCTCGGGGTACAATGAGCAGTTCTTC
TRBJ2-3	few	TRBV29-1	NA	CSVSGRTSDTQYF	TGCAGCGTTTCCGGGCGGACATCAGATACGCAGTATTTT
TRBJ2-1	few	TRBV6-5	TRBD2	CASSSLAGSYNEQFF	TGTGCCAGCAGTTCCCTAGCGGGGTCCTACAATGAGCAGTTCTTC
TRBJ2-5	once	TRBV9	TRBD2	CASSVGLAVKETQYF	TGTGCCAGCAGCGTAGGCCTAGCGGTAAAAGAGACCCAGTACTTC
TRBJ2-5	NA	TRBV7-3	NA	CASSLTGRSQETQYF	TGTGCCAGCAGCTTAACGGGACGTAGCCAAGAGACCCAGTACTTC
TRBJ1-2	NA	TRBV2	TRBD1	CASTGQGIGYTF	TGTGCCAGCACTGGACAGGGGATCGGCTACACCTTC
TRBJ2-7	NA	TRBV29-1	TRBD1	CSVEEGVDRGLSYEQYF	TGCAGCGTTGAAGAGGGGGTGGACAGGGGGCTTTCCTACGAGCAGTACTTC
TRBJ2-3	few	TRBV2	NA	CASSEAASGTLADTQYF	TGTGCCAGCAGTGAAGCGGCGTCAGGGACCCTGGCAGATACGCAGTATTTT
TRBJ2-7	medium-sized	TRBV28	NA	CASSAPRAPYEQYF	TGTGCCAGCAGTGCCCCCAGGGCCCCCTACGAGCAGTACTTC
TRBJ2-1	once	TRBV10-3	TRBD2	CAISEAPSGMGNEQFF	TGTGCCATCAGTGAGGCCCCTAGCGGGATGGGAAATGAGCAGTTCTTC
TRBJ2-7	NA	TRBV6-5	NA	CASSYSLGPYEQYF	TGTGCCAGCAGTTACTCACTCGGGCCCTACGAGCAGTACTTC
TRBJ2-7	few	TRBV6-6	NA	CASTNTRGGTYEQYF	TGTGCCAGCACCAATACCAGGGGAGGGACCTACGAGCAGTACTTC
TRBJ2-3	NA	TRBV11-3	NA	CASSDRDKPGTDTQYF	TGTGCCAGCAGCGACCGGGACAAACCTGGAACAGATACGCAGTATTTT
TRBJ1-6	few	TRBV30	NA	CAMDIGSISSPLHF	TGTGCAATGGATATTGGTTCGATAAGTTCACCCCTCCACTTT
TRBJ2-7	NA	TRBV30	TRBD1	CASGTGINEQYF	TGTGCCAGCGGGACAGGGATTAACGAGCAGTACTTC
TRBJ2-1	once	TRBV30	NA	CAWSVVVRTGKWVNEQFF	TGTGCCTGGAGTGTGGTCGTCCGAACAGGGAAGTGGGTCAATGAGCAGTTCTTC
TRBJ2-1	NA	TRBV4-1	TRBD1	CASSQSGTAYNEQFF	TGCGCCAGCAGCCAGTCCGGGACAGCGTACAATGAGCAGTTCTTC
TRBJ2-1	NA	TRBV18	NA	CASSPRIAKDEQFF	TGTGCCAGCTCACCAAGGATAGCCAAAGATGAGCAGTTCTTC
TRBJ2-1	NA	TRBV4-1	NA	CASSPSGFNEQFF	TGCGCCAGCAGCCCGTCCGGGTTCAATGAGCAGTTCTTC
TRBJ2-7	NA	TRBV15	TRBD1	CATSNIPARGIAEQYF	TGTGCCACCAGCAACATACCGGCCAGGGGGATCGCCGAGCAGTACTTC
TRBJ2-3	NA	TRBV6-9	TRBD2	CASSYPGLAGEEDTQYF	TGTGCCAGCAGTTATCCAGGACTAGCGGGAGAAGAGGATACGCAGTATTTT
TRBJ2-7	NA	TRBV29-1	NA	CSAWTESYEQYF	TGCAGCGCTTGGACGGAGTCCTACGAGCAGTACTTC